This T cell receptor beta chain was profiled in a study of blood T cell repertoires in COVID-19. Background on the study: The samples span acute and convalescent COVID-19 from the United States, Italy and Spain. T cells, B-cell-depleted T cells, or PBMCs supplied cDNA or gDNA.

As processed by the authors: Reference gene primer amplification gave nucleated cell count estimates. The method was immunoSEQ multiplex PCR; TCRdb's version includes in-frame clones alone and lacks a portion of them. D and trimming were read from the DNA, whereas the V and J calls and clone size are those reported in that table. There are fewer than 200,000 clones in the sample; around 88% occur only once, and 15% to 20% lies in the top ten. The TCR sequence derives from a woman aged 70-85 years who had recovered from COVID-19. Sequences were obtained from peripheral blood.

In nucleotides, the CDR3 is TGTGCCAGCAGCCCCGACAGGGTGGGTCAGCCCCAGCATTTT. It yields the protein CASSPDRVGQPQHF. The chain joins TRBV7-2 to TRBJ1-5; 7 bases map to TRBD1. The length of the CDR3 is 14 residues. Trimming removed 5 bases from V and 6 bases from J; junction bases left unmatched: 7. From germline, CDR1 is SGHTA and CDR2 FQGNSA.